This note documents a single TCR beta chain sequence. Its antigen is not known. The source of the sample is a study of cytomegalovirus exposure and HLA in healthy donors. Study results and limitations: In vitro confirmation showed three CMV-associated chains to be CMV antigen specific. Published work reported that the classifier diagnosed cytomegalovirus status with high specificity and sensitivity. Rarity characterized most TCR sequences, yet some public TCRs appeared in many donors. A subsequent analysis found that TCR clusters from the first cohort also tended to co-occur in the 120 or so validation repertoires, with approximately 94% of cluster scores above 0.

Assay used: immunoSEQ multiplex PCR; TCRdb lists only in-frame clones, some missing. The table records tens of thousands of clones, 85% of them present only once. Trimming took off 3 bases at V and 2 bases at J, with 10 bases between the two ends. The CDR3 runs to 14 residues. Germline lookup yields CDR1 SNHLY and CDR2 FYNNEI. Sequencing was carried out using PBMCs. This clonotype originated in a man between 18 and 35 years old in good health and CMV-seropositive. The chain is built from TRBV2 and TRBJ1-2, with D possibly matching TRBD1 (5 bases). The CDR3 sequence: CASSEDRGNYGYTF. The CDR3, as DNA: TGTGCCAGCAGTGAGGATAGGGGAAACTATGGCTACACCTTC. The complete variable domain, with remaining parts taken from reference TRBV2 and TRBJ1-2, reads EPEVTQTPSHQVTQMGQEVILRCVPISNHLYFYWYRQILGQKVEFLVSFYNNEISEKSEIFDDQFSVERPDGSNFTLKIRSTKLEDSAMYFCASSEDRGNYGYTFGSGTRLTVV.